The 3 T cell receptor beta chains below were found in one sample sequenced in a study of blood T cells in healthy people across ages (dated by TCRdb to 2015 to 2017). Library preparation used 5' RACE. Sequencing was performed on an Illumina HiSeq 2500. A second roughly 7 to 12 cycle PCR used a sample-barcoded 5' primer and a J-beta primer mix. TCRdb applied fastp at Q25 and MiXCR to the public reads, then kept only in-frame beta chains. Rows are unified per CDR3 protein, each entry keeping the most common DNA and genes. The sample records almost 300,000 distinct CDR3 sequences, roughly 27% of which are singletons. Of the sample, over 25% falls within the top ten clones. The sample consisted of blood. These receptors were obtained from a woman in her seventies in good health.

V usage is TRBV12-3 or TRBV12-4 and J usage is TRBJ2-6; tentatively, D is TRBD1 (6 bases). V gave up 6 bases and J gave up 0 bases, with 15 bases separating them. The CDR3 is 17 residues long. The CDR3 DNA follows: TGTGCCAGCAGCTCTCATGACAGGCCCTCTGGGGCCAACGTCCTGACTTTC. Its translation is CASSSHDRPSGANVLTF.

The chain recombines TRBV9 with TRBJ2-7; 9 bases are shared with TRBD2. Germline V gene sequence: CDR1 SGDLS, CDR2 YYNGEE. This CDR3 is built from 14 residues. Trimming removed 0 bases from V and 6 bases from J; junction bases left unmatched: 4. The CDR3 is CASSVGAGGREQYF. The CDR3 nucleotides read TGTGCCAGCAGCGTAGGAGCGGGAGGTCGCGAGCAGTACTTC.

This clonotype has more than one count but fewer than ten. Here the CDR3 reads CASSLGGAANEKLFF. CDR3 DNA sequence: TGTGCCAGCAGTTTGGGAGGGGCGGCTAATGAAAAACTGTTTTTT. The chain combines TRBV12-3 or TRBV12-4 with TRBJ1-4; TRBD1 might be the D (5 bases). Trimming stripped 3 bases from V and 3 bases from J, with 11 bases between. The CDR3 extends over 15 amino acids.